Listed below are T cell receptor beta chains from one sample, sequenced in a study of cytomegalovirus exposure and HLA in healthy donors. The data were produced by immunoSEQ multiplex PCR, yet TCRdb's version contains in-frame clones alone and is incomplete. The profile covers about 130,000 clones, with around 89% appearing a single time and less than 7% taken by the ten largest. Material for sequencing was PBMCs. Every receptor here comes from a woman aged 25 to 45 in good health and CMV-seropositive. The CDR3 runs from the conserved cysteine through the conserved F or W. The D gene is left open where the match is weak. The size entry is marked missing in some rows and otherwise reads once, few, many or a size class.

d_gene,abundance,v_gene,j_gene,CDR3nt,CDR3aa
-,-,TRBV2,TRBJ2-7,TGTGCCAGCGGAGCAGAATACGAGCAGTACTTC,CASGAEYEQYF
-,-,TRBV9,TRBJ2-7,TGTGCCAGCAGCGACCCGTGGCGGTTACATTACGAGCAGTACTTC,CASSDPWRLHYEQYF
-,once,TRBV2,TRBJ2-3,TGTGCCAGCATGCTGAGTCGAGCGGCACACACAGATACGCAGTATTTT,CASMLSRAAHTDTQYF
-,-,TRBV6-1,TRBJ1-1,TGTGCCAGCAGCCCCCCTCGGGGGGAGAACACTGAAGCTTTCTTT,CASSPPRGENTEAFF
-,few,TRBV4-2,TRBJ1-6,TGTGCCAGCAGCCAAGACAGTTCACCCCTCCACTTT,CASSQDSSPLHF
TRBD2,-,TRBV11-2,TRBJ2-7,TGTGCCAGCAGCTTAGCCGGAGCTAGCGGGAGTTTCAACGAGCAGTACTTC,CASSLAGASGSFNEQYF
TRBD2,once,TRBV28,TRBJ2-7,TGTGCCAGCAGTTTACCTAGCGGGATCTACGAGCAGTACTTC,CASSLPSGIYEQYF
-,-,TRBV28,TRBJ1-2,TGTGCCAGCACCTCCCGGGGAAGGGCTAGCGGCTACACCTTC,CASTSRGRASGYTF
-,-,TRBV5-6,TRBJ2-5,TGTGCCAGCAGCAGCCAACCCCTCCAAGAGACCCAGTACTTC,CASSSQPLQETQYF
-,-,TRBV9,TRBJ2-5,TGTGCCAGCAGTCCCGCGGGGAGGATGGAGACCCAGTACTTC,CASSPAGRMETQYF
-,-,TRBV10-3,TRBJ2-3,TGTGCCATCAGTGAGGAGCAGGGAACAGATACGCAGTATTTT,CAISEEQGTDTQYF
TRBD2,-,TRBV28,TRBJ2-2,TGTGCCAGCAGTTTTTTCCGGGAGGTTACCGGGGAGCTGTTTTTT,CASSFFREVTGELFF
-,-,TRBV19,TRBJ1-1,TGTGCCAGTAGTATAGGGCTCCGGAACACTGAAGCTTTCTTT,CASSIGLRNTEAFF
TRBD1,-,TRBV6-6,TRBJ2-7,TGTGCCAGCAGTTACGAGGGCGGGACAGGGAGATACGAGCAGTACTTC,CASSYEGGTGRYEQYF
TRBD2,once,TRBV7-3,TRBJ2-3,TGTGCCAGCAGCCCAGCCGGAAGCGGGAGTAGGGCAGATACGCAGTATTTT,CASSPAGSGSRADTQYF
TRBD1,-,TRBV28,TRBJ1-2,TGTGCCAGCAGTTCAAGTGTAGGGACAGACGGTCAATACTATGGCTACACCTTC,CASSSSVGTDGQYYGYTF
TRBD1,-,TRBV11-2,TRBJ1-6,TGTGCCAGCAGCTTAGGCCACAGGGGGCAGGGTTCACCCCTCCACTTT,CASSLGHRGQGSPLHF
-,-,TRBV5-6,TRBJ2-5,TGTGCCAGCCAGGCGTACCAAGAGACCCAGTACTTC,CASQAYQETQYF
TRBD1,-,TRBV2,TRBJ1-5,TGTGCCAGCAGTGAACAAGGTCAATGGACAGGGAGGAATCAGCCCCAGCATTTT,CASSEQGQWTGRNQPQHF
-,-,TRBV13,TRBJ2-3,TGTGCCAGCAGCTTAATCGCCGGGGATACGCAGTATTTT,CASSLIAGDTQYF
TRBD2,-,TRBV11-2,TRBJ2-3,TGTGCCAGCAGCTTTAGGACTAGCGGGGGGGCAAAAGATACGCAGTATTTT,CASSFRTSGGAKDTQYF
TRBD2,-,TRBV10-3,TRBJ2-1,TGTGCCATCAGTGAGCCCCTAGCGGGGGGTGTGAATGAGCAGTTCTTC,CAISEPLAGGVNEQFF
TRBD1,-,TRBV27,TRBJ2-7,TGTGCCAGCAGGACACTACAGGGGGCGTCCTACGAGCAGTACTTC,CASRTLQGASYEQYF
-,-,TRBV4-2,TRBJ1-5,TGTGCCAGCAGCCAAGACGAGGGATTTAATCAGCCCCAGCATTTT,CASSQDEGFNQPQHF
TRBD2,-,TRBV4-1,TRBJ2-1,TGCGCCAGCAGCCAGACGCCGACTAGCGGGAACTACAATGAGCAGTTCTTC,CASSQTPTSGNYNEQFF
-,-,TRBV28,TRBJ2-7,TGTGCCAGCAGTTTAACTAACTCCTACGAGCAGTACTTC,CASSLTNSYEQYF
-,-,TRBV2,TRBJ2-7,TGTGCCAGCAGTGAGATGTCGCAGGAGTACTTC,CASSEMSQEYF
TRBD2,-,TRBV2,TRBJ2-1,TGTGCCAGCAAAGGGACTAGCGGGAGGTTGGAGCAGTTCTTC,CASKGTSGRLEQFF
-,-,TRBV27,TRBJ2-7,TGTGCCAGCAGTTTGCAGGGGAGCTCCTACGAGCAGTACTTC,CASSLQGSSYEQYF
TRBD2,-,TRBV27,TRBJ2-1,TGTGCCAGCAGTCCCGGACTGGGGGGGGGAGAGCAGTTCTTC,CASSPGLGGGEQFF
TRBD1,-,TRBV5-1,TRBJ2-5,TGCGCCAGCAGCTTGGGGGGACAGGAAGAGACCCAGTACTTC,CASSLGGQEETQYF
TRBD1,-,TRBV6-1,TRBJ1-2,TGTGCCAGCCGGGACAGAACTCCGTATGGCTACACCTTC,CASRDRTPYGYTF
TRBD1,once,TRBV15,TRBJ2-2,TGTGCCACCAGCAGAGAACCCGGGACAGCTACGAACACCGGGGAGCTGTTTTTT,CATSREPGTATNTGELFF
TRBD1,-,TRBV6-6,TRBJ2-4,TGTGCCAGCAGACGAGTACAGGGGATAGCCAAAAACATTCAGTACTTC,CASRRVQGIAKNIQYF
-,-,TRBV2,TRBJ1-5,TGTGCCAGCACCTCGGATGGGGGGAACCAGCCCCAGCATTTT,CASTSDGGNQPQHF
TRBD1,-,TRBV2,TRBJ1-4,TGTGCCAGCAGTGCCCTCCTTGTCCCGGGACAGGGTCCTAATGAAAAACTGTTTTTT,CASSALLVPGQGPNEKLFF
TRBD1,once,TRBV18,TRBJ2-2,TGTGCCAGCTCACCAACGGGACAGGGGGGCACCGGGGAGCTGTTTTTT,CASSPTGQGGTGELFF
TRBD1,-,TRBV5-4,TRBJ2-1,TGTGCCAGCAGACAGGGGGCGAATGAGCAGTTCTTC,CASRQGANEQFF
TRBD2,-,TRBV6-6,TRBJ2-7,TGTGCCAGCAGTGACTCCACTAGCGCCTCCTACGAGCAGTACTTC,CASSDSTSASYEQYF
-,-,TRBV7-2,TRBJ2-3,TGTGCCAGCAGCCCCCCCGGGGGAAGGACGCAGTATTTT,CASSPPGGRTQYF
-,-,TRBV4-2,TRBJ1-4,TGTGCCAGCAGCCAAGATAGGGGTAGTGGGACTAATGAAAAACTGTTTTTT,CASSQDRGSGTNEKLFF
-,-,TRBV6-6,TRBJ2-3,TGTGCCAGCAGCCACCCTGGGGGGACAGATACGCAGTATTTT,CASSHPGGTDTQYF
-,-,TRBV5-5,TRBJ2-7,TGTGCCAGCAGCTTTTTACAGGGCGAGCAGTACTTC,CASSFLQGEQYF
-,-,TRBV20-1,TRBJ2-1,TGCAGTGCGGACAGTTACAATGAGCAGTTCTTC,CSADSYNEQFF
TRBD1,-,TRBV27,TRBJ2-3,TGTGCCAGCAGTTTCCAGGGGGCGGCGGGTACGCAGTATTTT,CASSFQGAAGTQYF
-,-,TRBV15,TRBJ2-6,TGTGCCACCAGCAGAGATCGTTTCCCGGGGGCCAACGTCCTGACTTTC,CATSRDRFPGANVLTF
-,-,TRBV5-1,TRBJ2-1,TGCGCCAGCAGCTTCTCGTTTGAGCGCTACAATGAGCAGTTCTTC,CASSFSFERYNEQFF
TRBD2,-,TRBV28,TRBJ2-7,TGTGCCAGCAGTTTAACTAGCGGGAGGGCCCCCTACGAGCAGTACTTC,CASSLTSGRAPYEQYF
TRBD2,-,TRBV5-6,TRBJ2-7,TGTGCCAGCAGCTTGGGACTAGCGGGGGTCGAGCAGTACTTC,CASSLGLAGVEQYF
TRBD1,-,TRBV7-6,TRBJ2-3,TGTGCCAGCAGCCCGGAACAGGGGGCGAGTTTCACAGATACGCAGTATTTT,CASSPEQGASFTDTQYF
-,-,TRBV6-1,TRBJ1-1,TGTGCCAGCAGCCAGGCTGCTTTCTTT,CASSQAAFF
TRBD2,-,TRBV5-6,TRBJ2-1,TGTGCCAGCCAAGCGCGGACTAGCGGGGGGTACAATGAGCAGTTCTTC,CASQARTSGGYNEQFF
-,-,TRBV11-3,TRBJ2-3,TGTGCCAGCAGCTTAGACCAGTTCACAGATACGCAGTATTTT,CASSLDQFTDTQYF
-,-,TRBV27,TRBJ2-7,TGTGCCAGCAAGATTTTGCCAGGGGACTCCTACGAGCAGTACTTC,CASKILPGDSYEQYF
TRBD1,-,TRBV10-1,TRBJ2-1,TGCGCCAGCAGTGACTGGGGACAGGGGACCTCCTACAATGAGCAGTTCTTC,CASSDWGQGTSYNEQFF
-,-,TRBV7-2,TRBJ1-5,TGTGCCAGCAGCTTCGCCGGCGGTGGGCAGCCCCAGCATTTT,CASSFAGGGQPQHF
TRBD2,-,TRBV27,TRBJ2-1,TGTGCCAGCAGTTTTAGCGGGAGGGCGGAAGAGCAGTTCTTC,CASSFSGRAEEQFF